This T cell receptor (beta chain) comes out of a study of tumor and adjacent non-tumor tissue in lung cancer. Overall study findings and caveats: Tumor repertoires had a smaller top 100 clone share than normal lung. Compared with tumor, normal lung showed significantly lower TCR diversity.

TCRbeta libraries were built with three rounds of nested PCR, modified from ARM-PCR. TCRdb analysed the multiplex PCR reads with MiXCR anew, one entry per CDR3 protein. The sample contains some 73,000 distinct CDR3 sequences, approximately 80% of which appear only once. This clonotype was detected a few times. What it recognizes is unknown. This may come from a read error, since a much larger clone is one base off. The template was RNA from unsorted bulk tissue. The normal lung tissue was taken more than 3 cm from the tumor edge. Newly diagnosed lung cancer patients had thoracic surgery in China, August–November 2014, without prior chemotherapy. Sequencing was done on a sample of distant non-tumor lung tissue. This clonotype was obtained from a man between 60 and 70 years old with non-small cell lung cancer.

CDR3 loop: CANSQPKWGQKGEKLFF. The CDR3 DNA sequence: TGCGCCAACAGCCAACCGAAATGGGGACAGAAGGGTGAAAAACTGTTTTTT. The chain links TRBV4-3 to TRBJ1-4; 7 nucleotides line up with TRBD1. CDR1 is LGHNA and CDR2 is YSLEER in the germline V gene. The CDR3 has 17 residues.